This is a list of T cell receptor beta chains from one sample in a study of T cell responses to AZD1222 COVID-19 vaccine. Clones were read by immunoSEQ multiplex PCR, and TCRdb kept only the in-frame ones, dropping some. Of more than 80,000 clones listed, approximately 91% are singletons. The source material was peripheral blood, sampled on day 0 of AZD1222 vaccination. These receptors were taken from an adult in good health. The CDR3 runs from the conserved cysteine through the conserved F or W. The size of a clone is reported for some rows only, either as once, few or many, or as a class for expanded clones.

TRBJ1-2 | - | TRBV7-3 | CASSLGQNYGYTF
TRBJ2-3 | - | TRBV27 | CASSRSQVLDTQYF
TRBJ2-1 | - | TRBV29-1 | CSVGTSGYNEQFF
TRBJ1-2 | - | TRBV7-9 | CASSTRTVYGYTF
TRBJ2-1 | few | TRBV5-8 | CASSWRWGLASSYNEQFF
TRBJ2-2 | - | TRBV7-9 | CASSSSTGELFF
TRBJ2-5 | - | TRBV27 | CASSLRGNQETQYF
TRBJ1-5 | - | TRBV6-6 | CASSYSAGGNQPQHF
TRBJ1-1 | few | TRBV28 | CASRTGTLYTEAFF
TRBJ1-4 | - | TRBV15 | CATRGAGEKLFF